Listed here are 8 T cell receptor beta chains from one sample, sequenced in a study of shared clonotypes between healthy human individuals. Libraries were prepared by immunoSEQ multiplex PCR; TCRdb keeps only in-frame clonotypes and omits some of them. The data hold around 980,000 clones, with about 80% observed a single time. Input material: memory CD4+ T cells from PBMCs. Subset denoted: CD45RA-negative fraction. Receptor source: a man younger than 30 in good health. Some clones in this sample may be carry-over from other donors' samples.

The V call is TRBV28, the J call TRBJ2-1; D gene uncertain. Germline CDR1 reads MDHEN; CDR2 reads SYDVKM. The CDR3 has 16 amino acids. Trimming cost V 3 bases and J 2 bases, with 14 bases left between them. CDR3 DNA sequence: TGTGCCAGCAGTTTGACACAACGATTAACCTACAATGAGCAGTTCTTC. It yields the protein CASSLTQRLTYNEQFF.

This chain connects TRBV5-1 to TRBJ2-1; 11 bases line up with TRBD2. V shed 3 bases, J shed 12 bases, and the junction held 11 bases outside the gene matches. This CDR3 contains 15 residues. CDR1 SGHRS and CDR2 YFSETQ come from the germline V gene. This chain's CDR3 is CASSSGTSGLLGQFF. The CDR3, as DNA: TGCGCCAGCAGCTCCGGGACTAGCGGTTTACTGGGGCAGTTCTTC.

The genes are TRBV6-5 and TRBJ1-1; D is unresolved. CDR1 and CDR2 (germline): MNHEY, SVGAGI. CDR3 length: 13 amino acids. Between the trimmed V and J ends, which lost 2 bases and 11 bases, there was a span of 15 bases. The chain's CDR3 is CASSYGSQGRAFF. Written as DNA, the CDR3 is TGTGCCAGCAGTTACGGCAGCCAAGGGAGGGCTTTCTTT.

Remarks on this clone: With a far larger clone one base away, a read error is the likely cause. The chain is built from TRBV27 and TRBJ1-2; TRBD1 might be the D (6 bases). Looked up from germline, CDR1 is MNHEY and CDR2 is SMNVEV (reference sequence). The V gene lost 5 bases and the J gene lost 13 bases, with 26 bases spanning the gap. The CDR3 sequence is 15 residues long. Written as DNA, the CDR3 is TGTGCCAGCAGTCCCAATCCGGGACACCAGTTAGTCTGCACCTTC. Translation: CASSPNPGHQLVCTF.

This chain uses TRBV2 with TRBJ2-7; D is ambiguous. Germline CDR1 SNHLY, CDR2 FYNNEI. The ends were cut back, 4 bases at V and 6 bases at J, with 10 bases in the middle. The CDR3 is 12 residues long. CDR3 protein: CASSVSTSEQYF. CDR3 DNA sequence: TGTGCCAGCAGTGTTTCTACGTCCGAGCAGTACTTC.

As regards this clone: A far larger clone differs by one base, so this is likely a read error. The sample contains more than one DNA sequence encoding this CDR3. The CDR3 region has the DNA TGTGCCTGGAGTAGACAGGCAAATGAAGCTTTCTTT. Translated, it gives CAWSRQANEAFF. V gene TRBV30 combines with J gene TRBJ1-1; D may be TRBD1 (6 bases). Germline V gene lookup returns CDR1 GTSNPN and CDR2 SVGIG (reference sequence). The CDR3 covers 12 residues. Trimming left V 2 bases short and J 7 bases short, with 11 bases between.

Details on this clone: The same CDR3 is also encoded by other DNA sequences in this sample. The J gene is TRBJ2-2, the V gene TRBV2; 8 bases are shared with TRBD1. Looked up from germline, CDR1 is SNHLY and CDR2 is FYNNEI. With 5 bases clipped from V and 5 bases from J, the junction kept 7 bases outside the gene matches. The CDR3 has 15 residues. The CDR3, as DNA: TGTGCCAGCAGTCCGGACAGGGCGGGTACCGGGGAGCTGTTTTTT. It encodes CASSPDRAGTGELFF.

The chain links TRBV2 to TRBJ2-7; the match to TRBD1 covers 9 bases. The CDR3 totals 15 residues. Trimming at V came to 5 bases and at J to 3 bases, leaving 8 bases not matched to a gene. Germline assignment: CDR1 SNHLY and CDR2 FYNNEI. CDR3: CASSNGQGLVYEQYF. The CDR3 coding sequence is TGTGCCAGCAGTAACGGACAGGGGTTAGTCTACGAGCAGTACTTC.